This TCR beta chain was recovered during a study of neurological immune-mediated disorders. Findings and caveats of the study: None of the CDR3 amino acid sequences found in expanded clones was shared across subjects. This suggests that the TCR-beta repertoires were private in all groups.

As for the cDNA, it was generated by 5'RACE with 10-nucleotide random UMIs. TCRdb called the 5' RACE reads again in MiXCR, with one record for every CDR3 protein. This sample has about 99,000 distinct CDR3 sequences, with 10% to 12% found just once. Note on this clonotype: Its antigen remains unknown.

This CDR3 is built from 14 residues. J was trimmed by 4 bases and V by 4 bases; bases with no gene match: 4. Germline V gene data show CDR1 as SGHTA and CDR2 as FQGNSA. Time point defined: longitudinal time-point 3. The sequenced material came from PBMCs. The J gene is TRBJ1-5, the V gene TRBV7-2; 7 bases fit TRBD1. This sequence was found in a female donor with HTLV-1-associated myelopathy (HAM/TSP). Written as DNA, the CDR3 is TGTGCCAGCAGCTCGACAGGGAGGAATCAGCCCCAGCATTTT. This sequence encodes CASSSTGRNQPQHF.